The 6 T cell receptor beta chains listed next were all sequenced from one sample in a study of cytomegalovirus exposure and HLA in healthy donors. The PCR had 60 Vbeta and 13 Jbeta primers. Sequenced by immunoSEQ multiplex PCR; TCRdb stores in-frame clones only, minus some. The profile shows 140,000 to 150,000 clones, about 74% of them singletons. The sequencing input was PBMCs. These TCRs come from a woman in her thirties or forties in good health and CMV-seronegative.

This clone came up a few times. The rearrangement links TRBV6-1 to TRBJ2-5, with TRBD2 matching 12 bases. Germline values: CDR1 MNHNS, CDR2 SASEGT. V was clipped by 6 bases and J by 3 bases; unmatched bases: 5. The CDR3 is 15 amino acids. CDR3 nucleotides: TGTGCCAGCAGGGAGACTAGCGGGGGCGAAGAGACCCAGTACTTC. Encoded protein: CASRETSGGEETQYF.

This clone occurred a few times. The chain employs TRBV11-2 and TRBJ2-7; TRBD2 agrees at 9 bases. CDR3 length: 16 residues. J lost 2 bases, V lost 1 base, and 6 bases had no gene match. Germline CDR1 is SGHAT and CDR2 is FQNNGV. The DNA for the CDR3 is TGTGCCAGCAGCTTAGCCCCCCTAGCGGGGCCCTACGAGCAGTACTTC. Protein product: CASSLAPLAGPYEQYF.

This sequence joins TRBV18 and TRBJ1-2, with D possibly TRBD1 on 5 matching bases. The CDR3 is 14 amino acids. V lost 2 bases to trimming and J lost 0 bases, with 7 bases between them. CDR1 and CDR2 (germline): KGHSH, LQKENI. CDR3 nucleotide sequence: TGTGCCAGCTCACCAGGACACTCTAACTATGGCTACACCTTC. It yields the protein CASSPGHSNYGYTF.

The chain is built from TRBV4-1 and TRBJ1-1; D gene uncertain. The CDR3 length is 14 residues. V was pared by 0 bases and J by 1 base, with 6 bases between. Germline loops: CDR1 MGHRA, CDR2 YSYEKL. The CDR3 is CASSQDFGNTEAFF. The CDR3 DNA is TGCGCCAGCAGCCAAGATTTCGGGAACACTGAAGCTTTCTTT.

The chain has TRBV6-6 and TRBJ1-2; D is perhaps TRBD1 (5 bases). The CDR3 consists of 15 residues. CDR1 and CDR2 from the germline V gene are MNHNY and SVGAGI (reference sequence). V dropped 6 bases and J dropped 4 bases, with 18 bases sitting between them. CDR3 in DNA: TGTGCCAGCAGGGCGCAGGGCGGGAGCGTCTATGGCTACACCTTC. Encoded protein: CASRAQGGSVYGYTF.

The rearrangement uses TRBV7-9 and TRBJ1-2; TRBD1 agrees at 8 bases. The CDR3 runs to 16 residues. V was pared by 2 bases and J by 2 bases, with 7 bases of the junction left unmatched. From germline, CDR1 is SEHNR and CDR2 FQNEAQ (reference sequence). The CDR3 DNA reads TGTGCCAGCAGCTTAAGACAGGGGTCGTCCAACTATGGCTACACCTTC. It yields the protein CASSLRQGSSNYGYTF.